This is a list of T cell receptor beta chains from one sample in a study of shared clonotypes between healthy human individuals. The repertoire was sequenced with immunoSEQ multiplex PCR; TCRdb's copy has only in-frame clones and lacks some. The repertoire consists of about 1.4 million clones, with roughly 96% occurring once and the leading ten covering roughly 1.2%. Specimen: naive CD4+ T cells sorted from blood. These receptors were obtained from a man aged 30 to 45 in good health. Both conserved end residues are part of each CDR3.

v_gene	CDR3aa
TRBV6-5	CASRSSGNTIYF
TRBV7-2	CASSTRTRQGAKKLFF
TRBV4-2	CASSQDKRNTEAFF
TRBV6-1	CASLRASSTDTQYF
TRBV28	CASSSPNQNTIYF
TRBV6-5	CASSYYPQGSNQPQHF
TRBV7-9	CASSLWLTTDTQYF
TRBV21-1	CASSPQVIAGEQFF
TRBV2	CASSRTAHQETQYF
TRBV28	CASSPSRTSGWDTQYF
TRBV9	CASSVSGQGDYGYTF
TRBV5-1	CASSHGQGAQGYTF
TRBV7-9	CASSLFNTYSYEQYF
TRBV11-2	CASSPPRGATGELFF
TRBV15	CATSRRQGPITDTQYF
TRBV27	CASSSLGGKNQPQHF
TRBV5-1	CASSLAGKTSNYEQYF
TRBV2	CASTDRSRIGEQFF
TRBV27	CASSLFGWETQYF
TRBV5-1	CASSLGTSQGETQYF
TRBV4-1	CASSQGAGGGINEQFF
TRBV9	CASSAGQGGPYEQYF
TRBV10-3	CAISVHLGQGDSSGNTIYF
TRBV7-8	CASSLVGVAGAMFF
TRBV2	CASSGFGNEKLFF
TRBV14	CASSQRLAGANYYDEQFF
TRBV18	CASSQLAGGPQETQYF
TRBV7-2	CASSLEFRSLETQYF
TRBV18	CASSPGNSNQPQHF
TRBV14	CASSPGTDLYGYTF
TRBV18	CASSPSVEGGRGEQFF
TRBV7-6	CASSPDSRNPYEQYF
TRBV5-1	CASSLRPPARSYTF
TRBV7-2	CANSLGREYEQFF
TRBV5-1	CASSWDSHTDTQYF
TRBV5-1	CASSLAMLGTYEQYF
TRBV6-5	CASSYSSGYYEQYF
TRBV2	CASSLALSSYEQYF
TRBV5-6	CASSLGRGSGNTIYF
TRBV18	CASSPIADPSIYGYTF
TRBV7-9	CASSLEVLANEQYF
TRBV5-6	CASSFSPPAPGADTQYF
TRBV18	CASSPRDQPQHF
TRBV9	CASSASSGKGAYEQYF
TRBV28	CATASGGPYNEQFF
TRBV11-3	CASSLNPNTEAFF
TRBV19	CASSPGQGFAYEQYF
TRBV28	CASSISGSTNEQYF
TRBV5-1	CASSLSTNTGELFF